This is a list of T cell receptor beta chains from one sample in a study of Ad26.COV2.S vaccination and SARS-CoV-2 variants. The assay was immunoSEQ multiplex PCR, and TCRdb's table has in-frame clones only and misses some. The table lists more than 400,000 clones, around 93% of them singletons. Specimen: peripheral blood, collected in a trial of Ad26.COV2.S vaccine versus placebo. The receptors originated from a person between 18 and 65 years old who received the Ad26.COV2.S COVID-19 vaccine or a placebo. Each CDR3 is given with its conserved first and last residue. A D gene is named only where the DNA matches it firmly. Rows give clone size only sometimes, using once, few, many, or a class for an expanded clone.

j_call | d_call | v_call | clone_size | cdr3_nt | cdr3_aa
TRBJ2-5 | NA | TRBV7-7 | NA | TGTGCCAGCAGCCCACCGACGGGAGGCAGGGGGCAGGGGACCCAGTACTTC | CASSPPTGGRGQGTQYF
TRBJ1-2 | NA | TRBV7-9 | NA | TGTGCCAGCAGCTTAGCAGGGAAGTACGGCTACACCTTC | CASSLAGKYGYTF
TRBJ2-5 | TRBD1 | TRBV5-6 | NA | TGTGCCAGCAGCTTGAAGGGGGCCCAAGAGACCCAGTACTTC | CASSLKGAQETQYF
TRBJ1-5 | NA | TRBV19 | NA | TGTGCCAGTAGGACCCAGGGCCATAGCAATCAGCCCCAGCATTTT | CASRTQGHSNQPQHF
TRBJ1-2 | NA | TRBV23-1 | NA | TGCGCCAGCAGCCTCAATCTAACAGTCTATGGCTACACCTTC | CASSLNLTVYGYTF
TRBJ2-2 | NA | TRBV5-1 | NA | TGCGCCAGCAGCTTGACAGGGTGGAACACCGGGGAGCTGTTTTTT | CASSLTGWNTGELFF
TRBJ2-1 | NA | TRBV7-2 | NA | TGTGCCAGCAGTCCCCTGCTTGAGCAGTTCTTC | CASSPLLEQFF
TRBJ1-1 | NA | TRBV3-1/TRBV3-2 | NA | TGTGCCAGCAGCCAAGCACAGTTCGAAGCTTTCTTT | CASSQAQFEAFF
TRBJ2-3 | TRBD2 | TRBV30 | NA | TGTACCTGGAGTGTACTTGGCGGGGGGACAGATACGCAGTATTTT | CTWSVLGGGTDTQYF
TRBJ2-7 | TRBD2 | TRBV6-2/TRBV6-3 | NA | TGTGCCAGCAGTTACTCGGGGGAGGGGTGGAACGAGCAGTACTTC | CASSYSGEGWNEQYF
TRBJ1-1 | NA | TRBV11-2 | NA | TGTGCCAGCAGCTTAGAAGGTCGAAGGACTTTCTTT | CASSLEGRRTFF
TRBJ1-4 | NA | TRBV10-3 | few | TGTGCCATCAGTGAGAGGGCTACTAATGAAAAACTGTTTTTT | CAISERATNEKLFF
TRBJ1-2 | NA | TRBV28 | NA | TGTGCCAGCAGTTTGGTCCCGGGCTCCTATGGCTACACCTTC | CASSLVPGSYGYTF
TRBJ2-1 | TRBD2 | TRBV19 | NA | TGTGCCAGTAGGGAGCGGGGGCGAAATGAGCAGTTCTTC | CASRERGRNEQFF
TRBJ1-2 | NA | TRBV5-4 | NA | TGTGCCAGCAGCCCAGGGAGCGTGGCAGCTGGCTACACCTTC | CASSPGSVAAGYTF
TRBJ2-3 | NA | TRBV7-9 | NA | TGTGCCAGCAGACATTACCCAGATACGCAGTATTTT | CASRHYPDTQYF
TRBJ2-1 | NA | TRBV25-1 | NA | TGTGCCTTACAGGGGCAGTTCTTC | CALQGQFF
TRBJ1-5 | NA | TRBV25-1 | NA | TGTGCCAGCACAGCCGGGGTCGGGGCGGCCCAGCATTTT | CASTAGVGAAQHF
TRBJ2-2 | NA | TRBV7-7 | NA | TGTGCTACCTCCGGTTCAGGGGCCCCGAACACCGGGGAGCTGTTTTTT | CATSGSGAPNTGELFF
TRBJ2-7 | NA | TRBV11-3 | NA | TGTGCCAGCAGCTTAGATCCACCCCCCGAGCAGTACTTC | CASSLDPPPEQYF
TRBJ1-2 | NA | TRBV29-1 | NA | TGCAGCGTTGACAGTGGTTCATGGGGGCTTTATTATGGCTACACCTTC | CSVDSGSWGLYYGYTF
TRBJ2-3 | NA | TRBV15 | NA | TGTGCCACCAGCAGAGATCAGATAGCGGTCCTCACAGATACGCAGTATTTT | CATSRDQIAVLTDTQYF
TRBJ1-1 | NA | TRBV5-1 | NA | TGCGCCAGCAGCTTGGATAGAGGGGGGACTTTCTTT | CASSLDRGGTFF
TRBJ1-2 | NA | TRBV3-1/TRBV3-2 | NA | TGTGCCAGCAGCCAAGCACCGGGGATTAACTATGGCTACACCTTC | CASSQAPGINYGYTF
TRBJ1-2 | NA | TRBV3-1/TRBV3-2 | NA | TGTGCCAGCAGCCACCCCGGGACTGCATATGGCTACACCTTC | CASSHPGTAYGYTF